The 14 T cell receptor beta chains listed next were all sequenced from one sample in a study of blood T cell repertoires in COVID-19. Here immunoSEQ multiplex PCR was the method, and the copy in TCRdb shows in-frame clones only, minus some. Of over 400,000 clones in the sample, 75% to 90% are singletons; the top ten hold around 7.9%. The sample comprised PBMCs or T cells enriched from blood (not recorded which). All receptors come from a woman aged 55-75 years who had recovered from COVID-19.

This chain uses TRBV9 with TRBJ2-2; 8 positions agree with TRBD2. This CDR3 comprises 15 residues. In germline, CDR1 is SGDLS, CDR2 YYNGEE. After removal of 1 base from V and 1 base from J, the junction contained 0 bases not matched to a gene. The chain's CDR3 is CASSVTSGNTGELFF. The CDR3 nucleotides read TGTGCCAGCAGCGTAACTAGCGGGAACACCGGGGAGCTGTTTTTT.

The chain links TRBV5-1 to TRBJ2-6, with TRBD2 as a possible D gene (5 bases). The CDR3 is made up of 14 amino acids. V was cut by 4 bases and J by 0 bases, with 5 bases left in between. Germline-derived CDR1 and CDR2 are SGHRS and YFSETQ. CDR3 sequence: CASSEGSGANVLTF. DNA for the CDR3: TGCGCCAGCAGCGAGGGCTCTGGGGCCAACGTCCTGACTTTC.

The J gene is TRBJ1-2, the V gene TRBV30; 10 bases agree with TRBD1. The CDR3 sequence is 12 residues long. Unmatched junction bases numbered 4, after V lost 4 bases and J lost 8 bases. CDR1 and CDR2 from the germline V gene are GTSNPN and SVGIG (reference sequence). The CDR3 DNA sequence: TGTGCCTGGACCGGACAGGGGGGAGGCTACACCTTC. Residues: CAWTGQGGGYTF.

The V gene is TRBV30, the J gene TRBJ1-2, with D perhaps TRBD1 (5 bases). Germline CDR1 and CDR2: GTSNPN and SVGIG (reference sequence). The CDR3 has 11 amino acids. CDR3 sequence: CALGQNYGYTF. DNA of the CDR3: TGTGCTTTGGGGCAGAACTATGGCTACACCTTC. Looking up the rest from reference TRBV30 and TRBJ1-2 gives the full variable domain: SQTIHQWPATLVQPVGSPLSLECTVEGTSNPNLYWYRQAAGRGLQLLFYSVGIGQISSEVPQNLSASRPQDRQFILSSKKLLLSDSGFYLCALGQNYGYTFGSGTRLTVV.

J is TRBJ2-2 and V is TRBV6-5; 8 bases map to TRBD1. Looked up from germline, CDR1 is MNHEY and CDR2 is SVGAGI. CDR3 length: 13 residues. V was pared by 10 bases and J by 7 bases, with 8 bases of the junction left unmatched. For the CDR3, the DNA is TGTGCCACCAGGCAGGGGGCTGTCGGGGAGCTGTTTTTT. Translation gives CATRQGAVGELFF.

This clone was counted between two and nine times. The chain joins TRBV11-2 to TRBJ2-1; 7 bases fit TRBD2. This CDR3 region has 15 residues. The V and J ends lost 4 bases and 6 bases, in that order; junction bases with no gene match: 9. CDR1 is SGHAT and CDR2 is FQNNGV in the germline V gene. DNA for the CDR3: TGTGCCAGCAGCTCGGGGCGGGGGTTAGTCAATGAGCAGTTCTTC. Its translation: CASSSGRGLVNEQFF.

The gene calls are TRBV4-1 and TRBJ2-1; the D is unclear. Germline V lookup: CDR1 MGHRA, CDR2 YSYEKL. The V gene lost 2 bases and the J gene lost 4 bases, with 6 bases spanning the gap. This CDR3 has 13 residues. The chain's CDR3 is CASSQSIYNEQFF. CDR3 in DNA: TGCGCCAGCAGCCAATCTATTTACAATGAGCAGTTCTTC.

V usage is TRBV7-9 and J usage is TRBJ2-7; D may be TRBD1 (6 bases). Trimming took off 1 base at V and 2 bases at J, with 15 bases between the two ends. CDR1 and CDR2 (germline): SEHNR, FQNEAQ (reference sequence). The CDR3 loop spans 16 amino acids. CDR3 region: CASSLGGLSPPYEQYF. In nucleotides, the CDR3 is TGTGCCAGCAGCTTAGGGGGGCTCTCTCCCCCCTACGAGCAGTACTTC. Full variable domain (missing parts from reference TRBV7-9 and TRBJ2-7): DTGVSQNPRHKITKRGQNVTFRCDPISEHNRLYWYRQTLGQGPEFLTYFQNEAQLEKSRLLSDRFSAERPKGSFSTLEIQRTEQGDSAMYLCASSLGGLSPPYEQYFGPGTRLTVT.

A single count supports this clone. The chain couples TRBV2 to TRBJ2-3; 7 bases fit TRBD2. This CDR3 has 15 residues. With V trimmed by 6 bases and J by 5 bases, 11 bases remained unmatched. Per germline, CDR1 SNHLY and CDR2 FYNNEI. Here the CDR3 DNA reads TGTGCCAGCAGGACGCTAGCGGCGAGGGGAGATACGCAGTATTTT. It specifies CASRTLAARGDTQYF.

J is TRBJ2-1 and V is TRBV24-1, with TRBD1 as a possible D gene (5 bases). The germline V gene has CDR1 KGHDR and CDR2 SFDVKD. The CDR3 runs to 14 residues. The V end lost 2 bases, the J end lost 4 bases, and 8 bases lay between the germline ends. The CDR3 nucleotides read TGTGCCACCAGTGATTCGACAGTTTACAATGAGCAGTTCTTC. Its protein is CATSDSTVYNEQFF.

The chain recombines TRBV27 with TRBJ2-2; D not resolved. V shed 6 bases and J shed 0 bases, with 5 bases lying between them. Per the germline V gene, CDR1 is MNHEY and CDR2 is SMNVEV (reference sequence). The CDR3 totals 13 residues. This CDR3 reads CASRHPNTGELFF. In DNA form, the CDR3 reads TGTGCCAGCAGACACCCGAACACCGGGGAGCTGTTTTTT.

This rearrangement joins TRBV29-1 to TRBJ2-1, with 7 bases lining up with TRBD2. V shed 3 bases, J shed 6 bases, and the junction held 8 bases outside the gene matches. Germline V gene lookup returns CDR1 SQVTM and CDR2 ANQGSEA. CDR3 length: 14 residues. CDR3 DNA sequence: TGCAGCGTTGATGGGAGGGGCGATTTCAATGAGCAGTTCTTC. Protein: CSVDGRGDFNEQFF.

This chain links TRBV24-1 with TRBJ2-1; 12 bases are shared with TRBD1. CDR1 and CDR2 from the germline V gene are KGHDR and SFDVKD. This CDR3 is 15 amino acids long. The junction had 5 bases not matched to a gene; V was cut back by 7 bases and J by 5 bases. CDR3 amino acids: CATRGTGGADNEQFF. The CDR3 DNA reads TGTGCCACCAGGGGGACAGGGGGCGCGGACAATGAGCAGTTCTTC.

The genes are TRBV7-2 and TRBJ1-6; no definite D call. The germline CDR1 and CDR2 sequences are SGHTA and FQGNSA. Trimming cost V 1 base and J 8 bases, with 12 bases left between them. The CDR3 covers 15 residues. CDR3 in amino acids: CASSLGPADYSPLHF. In DNA, the CDR3 is TGTGCCAGCAGCTTAGGTCCCGCGGACTATTCACCCCTCCACTTT. Complete variable domain (other parts from reference TRBV7-2 and TRBJ1-6): GAGVSQSPSNKVTEKGKDVELRCDPISGHTALYWYRQSLGQGLEFLIYFQGNSAPDKSGLPSDRFSAERTGGSVSTLTIQRTQQEDSAVYLCASSLGPADYSPLHFGNGTRLTVT.